This note documents a single T cell receptor beta chain sequence. This sample is part of a study of blood T cell repertoires in COVID-19. About the research overall: Samples of COVID-19 (acute and convalescent) were obtained from the United States, Italy and Spain. In each case, the material was cDNA or gDNA derived from T cells, B-cell-depleted T cells, or PBMCs.

Germline CDR1 and CDR2: KGHSH and LQKENI. CDR3 length equals 14 residues. V dropped 3 bases and J dropped 4 bases, with 12 bases sitting between them. The table came from immunoSEQ multiplex PCR; TCRdb's copy has only in-frame clones and leaves some out. The sample records about 50,000 clones, 75% to 90% being singletons. Sequenced: peripheral blood. The chain couples TRBV18 to TRBJ1-2; possibly TRBD1 for D (6 bases). This clonotype originated in a man aged 60-69 years with acute or convalescent COVID-19. CDR3 loop: CASSPEQGGYGYTF. The CDR3 coding sequence is TGTGCCAGCTCACCTGAACAGGGCGGCTATGGCTACACCTTC.